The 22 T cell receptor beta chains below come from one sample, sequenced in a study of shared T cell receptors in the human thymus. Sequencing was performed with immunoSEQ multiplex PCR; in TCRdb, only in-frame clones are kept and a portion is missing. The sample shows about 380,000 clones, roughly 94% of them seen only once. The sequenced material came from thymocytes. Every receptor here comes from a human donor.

The CDR3 sequence: CASSINGTGQTYEQYF. The CDR3 coding sequence is TGTGCCAGTAGTATCAATGGGACAGGTCAAACCTACGAGCAGTACTTC. The genes are TRBV19 and TRBJ2-7; TRBD1 agrees at 8 bases. CDR1 and CDR2 from the germline V gene are LNHDA and SQIVND (reference sequence). CDR3 length equals 16 residues. J lost 2 bases, V lost 3 bases, and 9 bases had no gene match.

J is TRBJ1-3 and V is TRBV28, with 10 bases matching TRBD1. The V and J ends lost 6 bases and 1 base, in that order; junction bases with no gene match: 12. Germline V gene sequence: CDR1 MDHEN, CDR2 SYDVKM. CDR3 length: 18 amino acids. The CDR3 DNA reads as TGTGCCAGCAGCTCCCCGGCCCCGGGACAGGGGTCTGGAAACACCATATATTTT. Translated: CASSSPAPGQGSGNTIYF.

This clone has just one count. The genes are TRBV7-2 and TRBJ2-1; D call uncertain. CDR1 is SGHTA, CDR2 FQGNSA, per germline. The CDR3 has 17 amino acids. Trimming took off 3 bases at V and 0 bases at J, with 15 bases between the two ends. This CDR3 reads CASSFVPPESSYNEQFF. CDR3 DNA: TGTGCCAGCAGCTTTGTCCCACCGGAAAGCTCCTACAATGAGCAGTTCTTC.

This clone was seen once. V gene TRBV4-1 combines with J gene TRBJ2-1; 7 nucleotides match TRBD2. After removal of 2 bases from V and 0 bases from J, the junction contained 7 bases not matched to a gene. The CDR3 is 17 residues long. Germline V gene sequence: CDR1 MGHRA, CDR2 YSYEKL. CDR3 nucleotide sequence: TGCGCCAGCAGCCAAAAGACTAGCATGAGCTCCTACAATGAGCAGTTCTTC. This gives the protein CASSQKTSMSSYNEQFF.

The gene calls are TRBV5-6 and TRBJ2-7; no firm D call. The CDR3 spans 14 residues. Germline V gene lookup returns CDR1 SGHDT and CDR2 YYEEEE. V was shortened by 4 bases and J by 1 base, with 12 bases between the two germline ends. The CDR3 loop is CASSLDGLSYEQYF. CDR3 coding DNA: TGTGCCAGCAGCCTGGACGGATTATCCTACGAGCAGTACTTC.

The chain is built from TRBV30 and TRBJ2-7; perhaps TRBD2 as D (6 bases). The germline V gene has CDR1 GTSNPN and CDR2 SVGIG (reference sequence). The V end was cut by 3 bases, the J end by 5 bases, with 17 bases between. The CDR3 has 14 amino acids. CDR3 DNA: TGTGCCTGGAGATGTGGGAGGCCTAGGGACGAGCAGTACTTC. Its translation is CAWRCGRPRDEQYF.

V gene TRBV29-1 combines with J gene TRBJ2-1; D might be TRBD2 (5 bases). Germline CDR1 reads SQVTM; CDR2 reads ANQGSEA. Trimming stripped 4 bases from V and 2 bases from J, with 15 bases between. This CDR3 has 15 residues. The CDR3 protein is CSVAKEVGPYNEQFF. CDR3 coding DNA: TGCAGCGTTGCGAAGGAGGTAGGGCCCTACAATGAGCAGTTCTTC.

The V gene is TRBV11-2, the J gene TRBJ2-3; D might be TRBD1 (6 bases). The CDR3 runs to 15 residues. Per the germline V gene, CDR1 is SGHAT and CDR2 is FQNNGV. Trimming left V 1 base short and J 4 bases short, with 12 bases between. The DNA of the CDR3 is TGTGCCAGCAGCTTAGTATTCAGGGGCGCAGATACGCAGTATTTT. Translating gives CASSLVFRGADTQYF.

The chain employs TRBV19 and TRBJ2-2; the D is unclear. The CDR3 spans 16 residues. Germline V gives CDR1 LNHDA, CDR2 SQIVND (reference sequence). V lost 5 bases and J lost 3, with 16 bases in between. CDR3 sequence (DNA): TGTGCCAGTAGTTCCCCGCGTCCACTGGACACCGGGGAGCTGTTTTTT. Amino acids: CASSSPRPLDTGELFF.

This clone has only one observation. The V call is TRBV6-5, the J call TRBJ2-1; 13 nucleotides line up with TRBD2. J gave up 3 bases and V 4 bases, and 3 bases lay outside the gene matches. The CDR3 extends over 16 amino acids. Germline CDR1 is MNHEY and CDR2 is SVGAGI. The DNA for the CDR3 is TGTGCCAGCAGTTTCGGACTAGCGGGGGACTACAATGAGCAGTTCTTC. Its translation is CASSFGLAGDYNEQFF.

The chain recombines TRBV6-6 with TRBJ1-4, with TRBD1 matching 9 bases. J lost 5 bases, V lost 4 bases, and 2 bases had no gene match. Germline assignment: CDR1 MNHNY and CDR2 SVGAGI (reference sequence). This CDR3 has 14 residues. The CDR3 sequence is CASSSDRGNEKLFF. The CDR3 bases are TGTGCCAGCAGTTCGGACAGGGGAAATGAAAAACTGTTTTTT.

In DNA form, the CDR3 reads TGCGCCAGCAGCCAAGCCCAGACTAGCGGCACCTACGAGCAGTACTTC. Its protein is CASSQAQTSGTYEQYF. The V and J genes are TRBV4-1 and TRBJ2-7, with TRBD2 matching 9 bases. This CDR3 comprises 16 residues. The trim removed 1 base at V and 2 bases at J, leaving 6 bases unmatched. Germline V gene data show CDR1 as MGHRA and CDR2 as YSYEKL.

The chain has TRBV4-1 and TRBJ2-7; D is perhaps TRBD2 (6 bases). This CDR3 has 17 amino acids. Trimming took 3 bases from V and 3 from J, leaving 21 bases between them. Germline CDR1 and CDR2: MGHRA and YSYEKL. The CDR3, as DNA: TGCGCCAGCAGCCACGGCCATCAGGCGGGAACGAGCTACGAGCAGTACTTC. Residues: CASSHGHQAGTSYEQYF.

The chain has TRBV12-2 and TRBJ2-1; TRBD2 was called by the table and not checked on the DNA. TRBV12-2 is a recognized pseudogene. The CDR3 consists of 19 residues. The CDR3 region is CASRLRTSGSGEDDNEQFF. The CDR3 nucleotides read TGTGCAAGTCGCTTACGGACTAGCGGGAGTGGGGAGGACGACAATGAGCAGTTCTTC.

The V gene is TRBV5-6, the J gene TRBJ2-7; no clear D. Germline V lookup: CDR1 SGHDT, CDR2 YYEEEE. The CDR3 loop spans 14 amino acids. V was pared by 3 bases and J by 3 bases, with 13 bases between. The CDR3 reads CASSSGPGDYEQYF. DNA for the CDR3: TGTGCCAGCAGCTCCGGGCCAGGAGACTACGAGCAGTACTTC.

CDR3 region: CASSGLAGARGTDTQYF. CDR3 sequence (DNA): TGCGCCAGCAGCGGACTAGCGGGAGCTCGAGGCACAGATACGCAGTATTTT. V gene TRBV5-1 combines with J gene TRBJ2-3; 13 positions agree with TRBD2. V was clipped by 4 bases and J by 1 base; unmatched bases: 6. Germline loops: CDR1 SGHRS, CDR2 YFSETQ. The CDR3 extends over 17 amino acids.

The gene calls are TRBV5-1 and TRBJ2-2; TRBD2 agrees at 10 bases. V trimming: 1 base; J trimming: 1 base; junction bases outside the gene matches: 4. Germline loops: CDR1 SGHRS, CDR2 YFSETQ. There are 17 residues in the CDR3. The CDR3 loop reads CASSLRSSGGNTGELFF. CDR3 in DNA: TGCGCCAGCAGCTTGAGGTCTAGCGGGGGGAACACCGGGGAGCTGTTTTTT.

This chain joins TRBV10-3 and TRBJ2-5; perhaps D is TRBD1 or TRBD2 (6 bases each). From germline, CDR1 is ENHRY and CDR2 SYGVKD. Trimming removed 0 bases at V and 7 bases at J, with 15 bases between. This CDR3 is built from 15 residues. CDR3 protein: CAISESRGPRRTQYF. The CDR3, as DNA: TGTGCCATCAGTGAGTCACGGGGGCCACGGCGGACCCAGTACTTC.

CDR3 residues: CASSLWSSGASYEQYF. CDR3 nucleotide sequence: TGTGCCAGCAGTTTATGGTCTAGCGGGGCCTCCTACGAGCAGTACTTC. The V gene is TRBV28, the J gene TRBJ2-5, with TRBD2 matching 9 bases. TRBJ2-7 matches the DNA end more closely, so the J call is doubtful. The CDR3 sequence is 16 residues long. From germline, CDR1 is MDHEN and CDR2 SYDVKM.

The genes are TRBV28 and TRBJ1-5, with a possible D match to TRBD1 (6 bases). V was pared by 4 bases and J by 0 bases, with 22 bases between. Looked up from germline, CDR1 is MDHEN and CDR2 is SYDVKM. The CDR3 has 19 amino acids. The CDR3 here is CASSSRRSGGPLSNQPQHF. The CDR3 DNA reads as TGTGCCAGCAGTTCTAGGCGCTCGGGGGGCCCCCTTAGCAATCAGCCCCAGCATTTT.

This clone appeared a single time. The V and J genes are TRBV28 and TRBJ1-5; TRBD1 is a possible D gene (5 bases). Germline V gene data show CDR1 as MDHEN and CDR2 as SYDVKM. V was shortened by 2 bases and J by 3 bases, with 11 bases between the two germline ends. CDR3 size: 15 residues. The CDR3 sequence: CASSLRIGDNQPQHF. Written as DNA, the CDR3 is TGTGCCAGCAGTTTAAGAATAGGGGACAATCAGCCCCAGCATTTT.

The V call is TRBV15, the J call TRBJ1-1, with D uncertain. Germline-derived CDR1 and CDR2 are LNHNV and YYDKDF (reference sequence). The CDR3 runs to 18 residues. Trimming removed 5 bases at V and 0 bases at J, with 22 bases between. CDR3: CATSRGRISFGMNTEAFF. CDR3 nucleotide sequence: TGTGCCACCAGCCGAGGAAGGATTTCGTTCGGTATGAACACTGAAGCTTTCTTT.